The 3 T cell receptor beta chains reported below all come from one sample, sequenced in a study of T cells after yellow fever vaccination. TCRdb passed the 5' RACE reads through MiXCR, listing each CDR3 protein once. The top ten clones hold roughly 19% of a sample with hundreds of thousands of distinct CDR3 sequences, over 15% of them seen once. Specimen: PBMCs, collected before the yellow fever booster vaccination. The receptors originated from a man younger than 35 who received the YFV17D yellow fever vaccine.

The chain has TRBV7-2 and TRBJ2-3; 8 nucleotides match TRBD2. V was clipped by 2 bases and J by 2 bases; unmatched bases: 6. The germline V gene has CDR1 SGHTA and CDR2 FQGNSA. CDR3 length: 16 residues. This CDR3 reads CASSLKVGGVTDTQYF. DNA of the CDR3: TGTGCCAGCAGCTTAAAAGTCGGGGGGGTCACAGATACGCAGTATTTT. Based on the CDR3 plus reference TRBV7-2 and TRBJ2-3, the full variable domain is GAGVSQSPSNKVTEKGKDVELRCDPISGHTALYWYRQSLGQGLEFLIYFQGNSAPDKSGLPSDRFSAERTGGSVSTLTIQRTQQEDSAVYLCASSLKVGGVTDTQYFGPGTRLTVL.

Ten or more counts support this clonotype. The V and J genes are TRBV5-1 and TRBJ2-3; TRBD2 might be the D (6 bases). Germline CDR1 and CDR2: SGHRS and YFSETQ. This CDR3 has 15 residues. Trimming left V 1 base short and J 5 bases short, with 14 bases between. CDR3 protein: CASSLQAAGGDTQYF. CDR3 in DNA: TGCGCCAGCAGCTTGCAAGCGGCCGGGGGAGATACGCAGTATTTT.

The chain joins TRBV6-2 or TRBV6-3 to TRBJ2-4, with 8 bases matching TRBD1. CDR3 size: 14 residues. V gave up 2 bases and J gave up 7 bases; unmatched junction bases: 4. Germline values: CDR1 MNHEY, CDR2 SVGEGT. For the CDR3, the DNA is TGTGCCAGCAGTTACCAGGGGGCATGGAACATTCAGTACTTC. Protein sequence: CASSYQGAWNIQYF.